This record looks at one T cell receptor beta chain sequence and its context. The source of the sample is a study of T cells expressing NK-cell markers. Study-level background: Sorted CD3+CD56+NKG2C+, CD3+CD56+NKG2C- and CD3+CD56-NKG2C+ T-cell subsets were beta-chain profiled.

This CDR3 has 14 amino acids. The germline CDR1 and CDR2 sequences are SNHLY and FYNNEI. With UMIs, 5'RACE template switching was used to make TCR beta cDNA. TCRdb re-called the 5' RACE reads; every CDR3 protein appears as one record, without DNA. This sample's table has about half a million distinct CDR3 sequences. The sequence came from a woman aged 45-60 years in good health. The sample was blood T cells: a sorted CD56 or NKG2C T cell subset, CD4+ or CD8+ T cells, or bulk PBMC T cells (not recorded which). The rearrangement uses TRBV2 and TRBJ2-1; the D call of TRBD2 rests on TCRdb alone, since no DNA is present to check it. CDR3 residues: CASSSLTRANEQFF.